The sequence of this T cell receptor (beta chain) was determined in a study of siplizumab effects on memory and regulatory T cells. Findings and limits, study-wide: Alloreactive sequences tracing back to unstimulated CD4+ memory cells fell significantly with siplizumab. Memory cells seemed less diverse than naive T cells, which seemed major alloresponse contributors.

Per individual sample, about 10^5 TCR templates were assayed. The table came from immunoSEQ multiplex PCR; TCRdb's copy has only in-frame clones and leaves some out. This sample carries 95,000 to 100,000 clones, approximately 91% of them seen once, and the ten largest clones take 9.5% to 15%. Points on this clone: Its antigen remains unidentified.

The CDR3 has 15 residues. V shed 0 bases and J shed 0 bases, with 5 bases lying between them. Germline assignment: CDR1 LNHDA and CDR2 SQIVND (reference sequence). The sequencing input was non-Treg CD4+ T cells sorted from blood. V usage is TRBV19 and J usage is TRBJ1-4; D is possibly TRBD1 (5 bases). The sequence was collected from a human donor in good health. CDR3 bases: TGTGCCAGTAGTATAGACAGGGCAACTAATGAAAAACTGTTTTTT. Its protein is CASSIDRATNEKLFF.